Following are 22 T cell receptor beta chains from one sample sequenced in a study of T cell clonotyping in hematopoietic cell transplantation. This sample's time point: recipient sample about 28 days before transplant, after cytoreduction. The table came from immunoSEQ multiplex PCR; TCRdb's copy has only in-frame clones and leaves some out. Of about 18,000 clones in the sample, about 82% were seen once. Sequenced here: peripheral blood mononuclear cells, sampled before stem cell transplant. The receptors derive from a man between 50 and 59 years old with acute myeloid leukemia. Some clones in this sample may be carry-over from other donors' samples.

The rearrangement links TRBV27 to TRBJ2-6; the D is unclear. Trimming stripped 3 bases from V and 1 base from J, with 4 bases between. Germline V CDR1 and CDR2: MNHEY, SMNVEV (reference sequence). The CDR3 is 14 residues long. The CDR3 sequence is CASSLGSGANVLTF. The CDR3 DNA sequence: TGTGCCAGCAGTTTGGGTTCTGGGGCCAACGTCCTGACTTTC.

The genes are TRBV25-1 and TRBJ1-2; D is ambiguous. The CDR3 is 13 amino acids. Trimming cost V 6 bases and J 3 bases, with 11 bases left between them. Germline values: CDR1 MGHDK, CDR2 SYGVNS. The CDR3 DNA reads TGTGCCAGCAGGGACTCCCTTCACTATGGCTACACCTTC. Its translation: CASRDSLHYGYTF.

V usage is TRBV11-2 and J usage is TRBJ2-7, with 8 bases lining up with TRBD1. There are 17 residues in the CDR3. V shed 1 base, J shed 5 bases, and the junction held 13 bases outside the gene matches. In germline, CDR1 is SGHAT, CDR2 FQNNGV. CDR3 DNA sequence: TGTGCCAGCAGCTTAGGCGGTGTCGGGACAGGATCACACGAGCAGTACTTC. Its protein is CASSLGGVGTGSHEQYF.

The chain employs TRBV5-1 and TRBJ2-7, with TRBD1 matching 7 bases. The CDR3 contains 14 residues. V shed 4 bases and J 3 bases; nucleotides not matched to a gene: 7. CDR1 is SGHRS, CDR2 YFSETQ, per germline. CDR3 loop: CASSAAGTVYEQYF. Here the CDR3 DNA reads TGCGCCAGCAGCGCCGCCGGGACAGTCTACGAGCAGTACTTC.

CDR3 sequence: CASSQGYAGGGETQYF. CDR3 in DNA: TGCGCCAGCAGCCAAGGATACGCAGGGGGAGGAGAGACCCAGTACTTC. V and J are TRBV4-1 and TRBJ2-5, with D maybe TRBD1 (7 bases). Germline V lookup: CDR1 MGHRA, CDR2 YSYEKL. This CDR3 has 16 amino acids. The V end lost 1 base, the J end lost 4 bases, and 16 bases lay between the germline ends.

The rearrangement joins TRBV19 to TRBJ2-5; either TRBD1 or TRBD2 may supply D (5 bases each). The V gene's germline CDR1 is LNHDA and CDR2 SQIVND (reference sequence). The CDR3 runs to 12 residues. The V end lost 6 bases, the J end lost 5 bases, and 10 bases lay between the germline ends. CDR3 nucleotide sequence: TGTGCCAGTAGCGGGGACGGGGAGACCCAGTACTTC. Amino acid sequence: CASSGDGETQYF.

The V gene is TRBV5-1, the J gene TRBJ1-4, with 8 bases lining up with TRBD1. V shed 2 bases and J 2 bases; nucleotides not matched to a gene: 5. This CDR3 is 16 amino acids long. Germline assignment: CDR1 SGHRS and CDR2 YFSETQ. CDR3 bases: TGCGCCAGCAGCTTACAGGGGGGCCAGACTAATGAAAAACTGTTTTTT. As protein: CASSLQGGQTNEKLFF.

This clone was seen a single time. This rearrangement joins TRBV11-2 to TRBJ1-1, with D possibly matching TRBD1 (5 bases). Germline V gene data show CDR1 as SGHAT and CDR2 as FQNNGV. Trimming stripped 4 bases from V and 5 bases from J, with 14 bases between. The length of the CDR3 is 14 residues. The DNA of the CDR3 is TGTGCCAGCAGCTCGGACAATGGAGGGACTGAAGCTTTCTTT. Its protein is CASSSDNGGTEAFF.

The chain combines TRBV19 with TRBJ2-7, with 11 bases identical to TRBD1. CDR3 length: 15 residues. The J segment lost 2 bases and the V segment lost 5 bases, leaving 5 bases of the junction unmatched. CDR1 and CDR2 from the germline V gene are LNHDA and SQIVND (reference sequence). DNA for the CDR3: TGTGCCAGTAGTTGGACAGGGGGCGCCGCCTACGAGCAGTACTTC. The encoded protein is CASSWTGGAAYEQYF.

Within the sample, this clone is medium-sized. The CDR3 DNA reads TGTGCCAGCAAATGGGACTCCCGGTGGGAGCAGTACTTC. Protein sequence: CASKWDSRWEQYF. The V and J genes are TRBV2 and TRBJ2-7, with a tentative D call TRBD2 (6 bases). The germline V and J ends were trimmed by 7 bases and 7 bases, with 17 bases remaining between them. The germline V gene has CDR1 SNHLY and CDR2 FYNNEI. CDR3 size: 13 residues.

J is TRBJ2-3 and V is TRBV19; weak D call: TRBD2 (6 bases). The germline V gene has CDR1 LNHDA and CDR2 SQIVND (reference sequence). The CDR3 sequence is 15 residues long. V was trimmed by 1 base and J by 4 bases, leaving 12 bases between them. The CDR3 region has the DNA TGTGCCAGTAGTATAGCCGGCGGGATCTCAGATACGCAGTATTTT. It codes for CASSIAGGISDTQYF.

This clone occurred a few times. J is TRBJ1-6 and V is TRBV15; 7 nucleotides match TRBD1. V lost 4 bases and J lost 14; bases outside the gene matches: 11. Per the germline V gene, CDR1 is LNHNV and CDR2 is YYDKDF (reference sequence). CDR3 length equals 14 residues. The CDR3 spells CATSTRVTGDSLHF. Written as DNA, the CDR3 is TGTGCCACCAGCACCCGAGTTACAGGGGATTCCCTCCACTTT.

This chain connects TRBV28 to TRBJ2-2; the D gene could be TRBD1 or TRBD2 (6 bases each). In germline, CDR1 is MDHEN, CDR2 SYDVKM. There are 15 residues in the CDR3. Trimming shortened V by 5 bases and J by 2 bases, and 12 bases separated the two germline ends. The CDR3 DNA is TGTGCCAGCAGTCCTGGGGGGCGAAACACCGGGGAGCTGTTTTTT. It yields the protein CASSPGGRNTGELFF.

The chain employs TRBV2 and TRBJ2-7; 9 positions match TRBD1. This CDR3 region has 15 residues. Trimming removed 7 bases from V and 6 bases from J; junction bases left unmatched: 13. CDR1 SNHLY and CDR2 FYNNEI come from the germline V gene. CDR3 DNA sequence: TGTGCCAGCACCCCATCCAGGACAGGGGTAGGCGAGCAGTACTTC. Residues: CASTPSRTGVGEQYF.

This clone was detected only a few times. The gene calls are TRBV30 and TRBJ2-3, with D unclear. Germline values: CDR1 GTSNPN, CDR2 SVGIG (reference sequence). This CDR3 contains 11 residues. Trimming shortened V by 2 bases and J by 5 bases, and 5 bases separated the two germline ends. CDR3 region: CAWSLRDTQYF. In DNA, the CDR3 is TGTGCCTGGAGTCTAAGAGATACGCAGTATTTT.

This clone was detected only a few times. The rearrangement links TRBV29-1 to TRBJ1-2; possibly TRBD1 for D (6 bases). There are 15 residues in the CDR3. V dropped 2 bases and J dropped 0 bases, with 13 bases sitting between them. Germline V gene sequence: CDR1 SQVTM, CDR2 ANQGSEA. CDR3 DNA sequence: TGCAGCGTTGAACTCAGGGGTGGGACTAACTATGGCTACACCTTC. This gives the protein CSVELRGGTNYGYTF.

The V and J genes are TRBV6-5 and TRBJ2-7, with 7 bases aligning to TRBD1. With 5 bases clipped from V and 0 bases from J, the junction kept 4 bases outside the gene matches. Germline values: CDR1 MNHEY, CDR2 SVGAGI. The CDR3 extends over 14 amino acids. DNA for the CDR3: TGTGCCAGCAGTCCCCGGGACAGCTCCTACGAGCAGTACTTC. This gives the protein CASSPRDSSYEQYF.

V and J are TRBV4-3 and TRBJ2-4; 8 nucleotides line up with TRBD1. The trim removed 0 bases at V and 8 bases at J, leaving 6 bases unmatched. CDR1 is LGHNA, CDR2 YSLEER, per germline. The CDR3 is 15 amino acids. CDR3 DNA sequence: TGCGCCAGCAGCCAAGATCCCGGGGACAGGCACATTCAGTACTTC. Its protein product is CASSQDPGDRHIQYF.

CDR3 coding DNA: TGTGCCAGCAGCCGAGTCGTCGGGTCTGCGAGCTCCTACGAGCAGTACTTC. Its translation: CASSRVVGSASSYEQYF. The chain recombines TRBV4-2 with TRBJ2-7; D gene uncertain. CDR3 length: 17 amino acids. The V gene's germline CDR1 is LGHNA and CDR2 YNFKEQ. Trimming cost V 4 bases and J 0 bases, with 19 bases left between them.

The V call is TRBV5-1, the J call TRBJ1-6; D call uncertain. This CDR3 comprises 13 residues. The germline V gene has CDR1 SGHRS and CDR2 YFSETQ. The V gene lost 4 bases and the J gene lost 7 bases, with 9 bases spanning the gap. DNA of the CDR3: TGCGCCAGCAGCCTGATGGTCAATTCACCCCTCCACTTT. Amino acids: CASSLMVNSPLHF. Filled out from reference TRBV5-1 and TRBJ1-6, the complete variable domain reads KAGVTQTPRYLIKTRGQQVTLSCSPISGHRSVSWYQQTPGQGLQFLFEYFSETQRNKGNFPGRFSGRQFSNSRSEMNVSTLELGDSALYLCASSLMVNSPLHFGNGTRLTVT.

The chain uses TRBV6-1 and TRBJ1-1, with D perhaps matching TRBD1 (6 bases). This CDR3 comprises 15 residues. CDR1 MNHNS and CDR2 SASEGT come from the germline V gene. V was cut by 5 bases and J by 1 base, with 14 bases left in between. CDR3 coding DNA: TGTGCCAGCAGTTTCAGACGGACAGCGAACACTGAAGCTTTCTTT. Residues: CASSFRRTANTEAFF.

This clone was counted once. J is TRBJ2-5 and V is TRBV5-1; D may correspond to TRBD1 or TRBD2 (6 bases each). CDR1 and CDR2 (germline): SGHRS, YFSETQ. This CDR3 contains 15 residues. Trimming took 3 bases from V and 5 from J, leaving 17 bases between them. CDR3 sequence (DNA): TGCGCCAGCAGCTCCTCCATCGGGGGCGAGGAGACCCAGTACTTC. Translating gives CASSSSIGGEETQYF.